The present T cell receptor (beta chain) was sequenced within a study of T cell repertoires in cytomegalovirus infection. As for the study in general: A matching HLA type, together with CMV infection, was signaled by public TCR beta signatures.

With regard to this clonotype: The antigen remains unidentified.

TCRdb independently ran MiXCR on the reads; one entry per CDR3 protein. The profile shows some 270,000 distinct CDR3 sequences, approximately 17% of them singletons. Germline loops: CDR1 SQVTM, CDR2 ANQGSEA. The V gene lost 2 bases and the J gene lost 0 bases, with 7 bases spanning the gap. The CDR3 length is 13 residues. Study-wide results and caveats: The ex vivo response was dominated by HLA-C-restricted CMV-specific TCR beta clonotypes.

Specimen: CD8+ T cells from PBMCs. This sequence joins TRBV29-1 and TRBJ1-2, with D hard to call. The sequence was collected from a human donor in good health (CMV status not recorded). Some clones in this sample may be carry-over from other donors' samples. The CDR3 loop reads CSVERRANYGYTF. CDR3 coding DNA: TGCAGCGTTGAACGGAGAGCTAACTATGGCTACACCTTC.